The TCR beta chain under discussion was sequenced for a study of blood T cell repertoires in COVID-19. Overall study: COVID-19 samples from acute and convalescent phases originated in the United States, Italy and Spain.

Original data processing: Amplified reference gene primers provided the basis for estimating nucleated cell counts. Measured with immunoSEQ multiplex PCR; TCRdb has only the in-frame clones, and not every one. Clone size and the V and J calls come from that table; the DNA yielded D and trimming. Of roughly 320,000 clones in the sample, around nine tenths were seen once. The V gene end was trimmed by 6 bases and the J gene end by 3 bases; junction bases not matched to a gene: 8. Germline V gene sequence: CDR1 MNHEY, CDR2 SVGAGI. This CDR3 has 15 amino acids. This receptor was identified in a man between 65 and 80 years old with acute or convalescent COVID-19. The source material was peripheral blood. The chain links TRBV6-5 to TRBJ2-7, with 10 bases lining up with TRBD1. The CDR3, as DNA: TGTGCCAGCAGGTTCGAGGACAGGGGGTACTACGAGCAGTACTTC. Amino acid sequence: CASRFEDRGYYEQYF.